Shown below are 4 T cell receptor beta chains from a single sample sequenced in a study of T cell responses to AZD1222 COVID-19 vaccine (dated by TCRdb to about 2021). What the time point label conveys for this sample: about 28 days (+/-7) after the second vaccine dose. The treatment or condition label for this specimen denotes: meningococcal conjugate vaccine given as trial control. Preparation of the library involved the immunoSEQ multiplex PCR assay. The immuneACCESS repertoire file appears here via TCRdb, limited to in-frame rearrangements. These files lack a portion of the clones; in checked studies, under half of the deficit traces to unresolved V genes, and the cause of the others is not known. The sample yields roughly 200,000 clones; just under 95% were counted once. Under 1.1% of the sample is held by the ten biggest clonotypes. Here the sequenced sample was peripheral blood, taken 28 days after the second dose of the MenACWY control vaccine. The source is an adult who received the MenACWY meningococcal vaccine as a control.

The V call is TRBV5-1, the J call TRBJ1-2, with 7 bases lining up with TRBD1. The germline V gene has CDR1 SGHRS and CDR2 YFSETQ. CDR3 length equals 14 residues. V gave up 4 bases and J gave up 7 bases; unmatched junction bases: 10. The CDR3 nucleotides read TGCGCCAGCAGCGCCTTGACAGGGAGCGGTGGCTACACCTTC. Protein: CASSALTGSGGYTF.

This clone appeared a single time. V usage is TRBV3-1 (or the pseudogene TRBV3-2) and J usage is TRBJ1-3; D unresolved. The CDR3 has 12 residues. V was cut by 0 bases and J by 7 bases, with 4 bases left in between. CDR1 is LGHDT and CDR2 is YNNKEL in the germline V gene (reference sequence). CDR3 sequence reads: CASSQDTNTIYF. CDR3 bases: TGTGCCAGCAGCCAAGATACCAACACCATATATTTT.

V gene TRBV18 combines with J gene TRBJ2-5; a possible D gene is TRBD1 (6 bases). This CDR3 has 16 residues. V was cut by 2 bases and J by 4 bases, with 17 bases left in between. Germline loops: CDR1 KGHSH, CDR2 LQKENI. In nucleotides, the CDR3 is TGTGCCAGCTCACCATTTCGGGACAAGATAGGAGAGACCCAGTACTTC. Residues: CASSPFRDKIGETQYF.

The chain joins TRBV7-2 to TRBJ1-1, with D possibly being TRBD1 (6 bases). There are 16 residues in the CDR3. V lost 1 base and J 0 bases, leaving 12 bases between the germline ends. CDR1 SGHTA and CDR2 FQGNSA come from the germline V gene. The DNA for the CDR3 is TGTGCCAGCAGCTTAGAACAGGGTGGGATGAACACTGAAGCTTTCTTT. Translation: CASSLEQGGMNTEAFF.